Below are 17 T cell receptor beta chains sequenced from a single sample in a study of T-cell memory formation after mild COVID-19. TCRdb processed the 5' RACE reads anew with MiXCR; each CDR3 protein has one entry. The profile shows about 410,000 distinct CDR3 sequences, 15% to 20% of them singletons. The sample taken for sequencing was PBMCs or a T cell subset sorted from them (not recorded which). The receptors originated from a man younger than 35 who had mild COVID-19 (a few samples of this study predate the infection). Cell type and time point are not known.

In this sample, this clonotype turned up a few times. The chain combines TRBV2 with TRBJ1-1; D may be TRBD1 (6 bases). The CDR3 extends over 13 amino acids. V lost 7 bases, J lost 4 bases, and 13 bases lay in between. The germline gives CDR1 SNHLY, CDR2 FYNNEI. In DNA form, the CDR3 reads TGTGCCAGCACGGGGGGCGCGGGCACTGAAGCTTTCTTT. Its protein product is CASTGGAGTEAFF.

V gene TRBV7-2 combines with J gene TRBJ2-1, with no clear D. The V and J ends lost 3 bases and 7 bases respectively, with 10 bases between them. CDR3 length equals 13 residues. Germline V lookup: CDR1 SGHTA, CDR2 FQGNSA. CDR3 region: CASSFGQRNEQFF. The CDR3 nucleotides are TGTGCCAGCAGCTTCGGGCAGCGTAATGAGCAGTTCTTC. The full variable domain, rest sourced from reference TRBV7-2 and TRBJ2-1, is GAGVSQSPSNKVTEKGKDVELRCDPISGHTALYWYRQSLGQGLEFLIYFQGNSAPDKSGLPSDRFSAERTGGSVSTLTIQRTQQEDSAVYLCASSFGQRNEQFFGPGTRLTVL.

This clonotype was seen at least ten times. The chain carries TRBV6-5 and TRBJ1-2; weak D call: TRBD1 (5 bases). CDR1 is MNHEY, CDR2 SVGAGI, per germline. Trimming stripped 5 bases from V and 3 bases from J, with 10 bases between. This CDR3 has 13 amino acids. In DNA form, the CDR3 reads TGTGCCAGCAGTCGTGGGGCAGACTATGGCTACACCTTC. This sequence encodes CASSRGADYGYTF.

The V gene is TRBV2, the J gene TRBJ1-4; D possibly corresponds to TRBD1 (5 bases). Trimming removed 6 bases from V and 7 bases from J, with 9 bases in between. Germline V gene sequence: CDR1 SNHLY, CDR2 FYNNEI. CDR3 length: 12 residues. CDR3 loop: CASRRRGEKLFF. CDR3 coding DNA: TGTGCCAGCAGGAGAAGGGGTGAAAAACTGTTTTTT.

This clonotype showed up just a few times. The chain employs TRBV5-1 and TRBJ2-2, with TRBD1 matching over 7 bases. Trimming cost V 3 bases and J 4 bases; bases outside gene matches: 9. The CDR3 contains 16 residues. Germline CDR1 SGHRS, CDR2 YFSETQ. The CDR3 loop is CASSSAAGGVTGELFF. The CDR3 bases are TGCGCCAGCAGCTCGGCTGCAGGGGGAGTCACCGGGGAGCTGTTTTTT.

This chain connects TRBV7-8 to TRBJ1-2; 7 positions agree with TRBD1. The CDR3 is made up of 14 amino acids. Trimming took 4 bases from V and 8 from J; bases not matched to a gene: 10. The germline V gene has CDR1 SGHVS and CDR2 FQNEAQ. CDR3 loop: CASSYRQGTGGYTF. In DNA, the CDR3 is TGTGCCAGCAGCTACCGACAGGGAACGGGGGGCTACACCTTC.

The rearrangement joins TRBV25-1 to TRBJ2-3, with unresolved D. The V gene's germline CDR1 is MGHDK and CDR2 SYGVNS. CDR3 size: 11 residues. The V end lost 9 bases, the J end lost 3 bases, and 7 bases lay between the germline ends. The CDR3 here is CASQITDTQYF. The CDR3 nucleotides read TGTGCCAGTCAGATAACAGATACGCAGTATTTT.

The J gene is TRBJ1-1, the V gene TRBV7-3; 8 nucleotides line up with TRBD1. The CDR3 is 15 amino acids. The V gene's germline CDR1 is SGHTA and CDR2 FQGTGA. J lost 1 base, V lost 5 bases, and 6 bases had no gene match. The DNA for the CDR3 is TGTGCCAGCAGCCCGCAGGGGGCCACGAACACTGAAGCTTTCTTT. This translates into CASSPQGATNTEAFF.

This chain links TRBV24-1 with TRBJ1-4; 8 bases align to TRBD1. The CDR3 consists of 15 residues. Germline CDR1 and CDR2: KGHDR and SFDVKD. After removal of 4 bases from V and 7 bases from J, the junction contained 7 bases not matched to a gene. CDR3 protein: CATSENRGEGEKLFF. CDR3 nucleotides: TGTGCCACCAGTGAAAACAGGGGGGAAGGTGAAAAACTGTTTTTT.

The chain is built from TRBV7-2 and TRBJ2-1; 10 bases align to TRBD2. The germline V gene encodes CDR1 SGHTA and CDR2 FQGNSA. The J segment lost 4 bases and the V segment lost 4 bases, leaving 4 bases of the junction unmatched. The CDR3 extends over 15 amino acids. Written as DNA, the CDR3 is TGTGCCAGCAGCTCCGAACTAGCGGGGTACAATGAGCAGTTCTTC. It is translated as CASSSELAGYNEQFF. Using reference TRBV7-2 and TRBJ2-1 for the parts outside the CDR3, the full variable domain is GAGVSQSPSNKVTEKGKDVELRCDPISGHTALYWYRQSLGQGLEFLIYFQGNSAPDKSGLPSDRFSAERTGGSVSTLTIQRTQQEDSAVYLCASSSELAGYNEQFFGPGTRLTVL.

The genes are TRBV27 and TRBJ1-6; 10 nucleotides align to TRBD1. The CDR3 sequence is 14 residues long. V lost 8 bases and J lost 9; bases outside the gene matches: 7. CDR1 is MNHEY, CDR2 SMNVEV, per germline (reference sequence). The chain's CDR3 is CASAWDRGASPLHF. CDR3 DNA sequence: TGTGCCAGCGCTTGGGACAGGGGAGCTTCACCCCTCCACTTT.

In regard to this clonotype: A clone one base away is much larger, so this may be a read error. The genes are TRBV7-9 and TRBJ2-3, with 8 bases fitting TRBD2. CDR3 length: 15 amino acids. With 5 bases clipped from V and 2 bases from J, the junction kept 6 bases outside the gene matches. Germline CDR1 SEHNR, CDR2 FQNEAQ (reference sequence). Written as DNA, the CDR3 is TGTGCCAGCAGCCGCGGACTAGCTGACACAGATACGCAGTATTTT. This translates into CASSRGLADTDTQYF.

In this sample, this clonotype turned up a few times. The CDR3 sequence is CAWDPPDSNQPQHF. The CDR3 DNA is TGTGCCTGGGACCCGCCGGATAGCAATCAGCCCCAGCATTTT. The chain employs TRBV30 and TRBJ1-5; D unclear. V lost 5 bases, J lost 0 bases, and 11 bases lay in between. Germline-derived CDR1 and CDR2 are GTSNPN and SVGIG (reference sequence). The CDR3 extends over 14 amino acids.

This clonotype was seen more than once but under ten times. The V and J genes are TRBV5-1 and TRBJ2-2; 7 nucleotides line up with TRBD2. J gave up 3 bases and V 3 bases, and 5 bases lay outside the gene matches. The germline CDR1 and CDR2 sequences are SGHRS and YFSETQ. The CDR3 length is 15 residues. This CDR3 reads CASSWLRGDTGELFF. The DNA of the CDR3 is TGCGCCAGCAGCTGGCTTCGGGGGGACACCGGGGAGCTGTTTTTT.

This clonotype was recorded many times. CDR3 sequence reads: CASSWGRHNEQFF. Written as DNA, the CDR3 is TGTGCCAGCAGCTGGGGACGGCACAATGAGCAGTTCTTC. J is TRBJ2-1 and V is TRBV7-2, with D perhaps assigned TRBD1 or TRBD2 (5 bases each). The CDR3 has 13 amino acids. Trimming stripped 4 bases from V and 5 bases from J, with 9 bases between. CDR1 is SGHTA, CDR2 FQGNSA, per germline.

CDR3 sequence reads: CATGRGVPGEQYF. The DNA for the CDR3 is TGTGCCACGGGGCGGGGGGTACCCGGCGAGCAGTACTTC. The chain carries TRBV12-3 or TRBV12-4 and TRBJ2-7; 8 bases line up with TRBD2. The trim removed 10 bases at V and 6 bases at J, leaving 11 bases unmatched. This CDR3 region has 13 residues.

This clonotype was counted ten times or more. The chain carries TRBV12-3 or TRBV12-4 and TRBJ2-3; no reliable D call. Trimming took off 7 bases at V and 5 bases at J, with 10 bases between the two ends. This CDR3 has 12 residues. The CDR3 DNA follows: TGTGCCAGCACCCTTTACGGAGATACGCAGTATTTT. As protein: CASTLYGDTQYF.